This T cell receptor (beta chain) stems from a study of cytomegalovirus exposure and HLA in healthy donors. The PCR made use of 60 Vbeta and 13 Jbeta primers. Repertoires were generated with immunoSEQ multiplex PCR, while TCRdb's copy carries only in-frame clones and drops some. The sample contains approximately 180,000 clones, 84% of which appear only once. The ends lost 5 bases at V and 3 bases at J; junction bases unmatched: 7. Germline CDR1 reads SEHNR; CDR2 reads FQNEAQ (reference sequence). The CDR3 has 14 residues. About this clone itself: The antigen is not known.

Study outcomes and limitations: A later analysis, which compared TCR beta chains of equal frequency, found the HLA-associated ones more clonally expanded.

The chain combines TRBV7-9 with TRBJ2-7; 7 bases line up with TRBD1. Input material: PBMCs. The TCR originated in a girl under 18 in good health and CMV-seropositive. As DNA, the CDR3 is TGTGCCAGCAGCATAACGGACAGGCTCTACGAGCAGTACTTC. It translates to CASSITDRLYEQYF.